This T cell receptor (beta chain) was observed in a study of control samples from healthy donors and cancer patients. This CDR3 has 12 residues. Germline CDR1 reads SQVTM; CDR2 reads ANQGSEA. The V gene end was trimmed by 5 bases and the J gene end by 6 bases; junction bases not matched to a gene: 5. Only in-frame clones appear in the TCRdb table, and some are missing; sequencing was by immunoSEQ multiplex PCR. The data show approximately 190,000 clones, and the top ten clones hold approximately 2.2%. The rearrangement joins TRBV29-1 to TRBJ1-1; 8 bases fit TRBD1. This sequence was found in a woman aged 25 to 39 in good health. Specimen: blood. The CDR3 spells CSVSQQGAEAFF. The CDR3 DNA follows: TGCAGCGTTTCCCAACAGGGGGCTGAAGCTTTCTTT.